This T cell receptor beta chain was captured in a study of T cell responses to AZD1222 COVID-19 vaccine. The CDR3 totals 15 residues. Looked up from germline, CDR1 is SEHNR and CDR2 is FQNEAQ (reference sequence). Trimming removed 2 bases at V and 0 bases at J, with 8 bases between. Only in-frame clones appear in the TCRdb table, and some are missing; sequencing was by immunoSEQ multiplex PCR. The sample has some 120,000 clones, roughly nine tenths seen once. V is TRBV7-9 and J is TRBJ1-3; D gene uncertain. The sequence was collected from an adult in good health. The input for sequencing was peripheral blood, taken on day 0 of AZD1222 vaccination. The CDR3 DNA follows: TGTGCCAGCAGCTTAAGACTGCCCTCTGGAAACACCATATATTTT. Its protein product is CASSLRLPSGNTIYF.